This TCR beta chain was captured by sequencing in a study of post-analysis software for immune sequencing data. About the study: Patients had relapsing-remitting, secondary progressive or progressive-relapsing multiple sclerosis; some lacked subtype.

Germline CDR1 and CDR2: SGHRS and YFSETQ. The CDR3 consists of 15 residues. With 0 bases removed from V and 0 bases from J, the gap between germline ends came to 10 bases. Every TCR beta cDNA library bore unique molecular identifiers. TCRdb reprocessed the PCR reads via MiXCR and lists one record per CDR3 protein. The sample yields about 500,000 distinct CDR3 sequences, roughly 46% seen once. This clonotype showed up many times. As yet, its antigen is unknown. Study-wide results and caveats: Compared against controls, patients with multiple sclerosis displayed significantly lower normalized Chao1 diversity. Five or six TRBV segments, TRBV5-6, TRBV5-1 and TRBV20-1 among them, were found more frequent in patients than controls.

This sequence originates from a girl aged 10 to 17 with multiple sclerosis. The material sequenced was blood. The chain joins TRBV5-1 to TRBJ2-7; D possibly corresponds to TRBD2 (6 bases). The CDR3 DNA sequence: TGCGCCAGCAGCTTGGTTAGCGGCAGCTCCTACGAGCAGTACTTC. Its translation: CASSLVSGSSYEQYF.